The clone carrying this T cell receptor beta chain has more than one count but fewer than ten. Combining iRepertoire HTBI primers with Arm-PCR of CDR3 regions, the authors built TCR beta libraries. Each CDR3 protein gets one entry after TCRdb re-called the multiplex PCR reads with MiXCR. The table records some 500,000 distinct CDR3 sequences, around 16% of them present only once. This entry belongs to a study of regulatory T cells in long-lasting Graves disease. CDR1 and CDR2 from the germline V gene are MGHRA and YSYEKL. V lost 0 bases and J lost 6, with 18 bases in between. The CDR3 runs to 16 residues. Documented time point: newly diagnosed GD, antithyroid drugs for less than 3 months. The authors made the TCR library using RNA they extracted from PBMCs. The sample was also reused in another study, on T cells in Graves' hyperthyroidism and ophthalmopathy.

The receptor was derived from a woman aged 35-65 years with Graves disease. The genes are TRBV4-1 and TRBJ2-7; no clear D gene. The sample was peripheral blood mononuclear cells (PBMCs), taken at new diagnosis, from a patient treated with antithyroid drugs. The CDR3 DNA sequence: TGCGCCAGCAGCCAAGAAGCATTGGCAAGGAACGCCGAGCAGTACTTC. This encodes CASSQEALARNAEQYF.